This T cell receptor (beta chain) was sequenced for a study of vaccination and CD4 T cells after COVID-19. Study at large: Convalescents were six males and four females, two of them Hispanic. Post-vaccination specimens were collected at a median of approximately 72 days following dose two (range 14 to 241). Findings and limits, study-wide: A median of approximately 90% of reactive clones, in convalescent patients, became evident only post-vaccination.

Each CDR3 protein gets one entry after TCRdb re-called the PCR reads with MiXCR. The sample shows 20,000 to 25,000 distinct CDR3 sequences, 45% to 55% of them seen only once. This CDR3 contains 13 residues. V was trimmed by 4 bases and J by 7 bases, leaving 13 bases between them. CDR1 and CDR2 from the germline V gene are MGHRA and YSYEKL. With regard to this clonotype: As yet, its antigen is unknown.

The origin of this receptor is a human donor who had recovered from COVID-19. The V gene is TRBV4-1, the J gene TRBJ2-5; D gene unclear. The sequencing used CD4+ T cells from blood, collected before SARS-CoV-2 vaccination. CDR3 in amino acids: CASSLLSSGTQYF. For the CDR3, the DNA is TGCGCCAGCAGCCTGCTGAGTTCGGGGACCCAGTACTTC.